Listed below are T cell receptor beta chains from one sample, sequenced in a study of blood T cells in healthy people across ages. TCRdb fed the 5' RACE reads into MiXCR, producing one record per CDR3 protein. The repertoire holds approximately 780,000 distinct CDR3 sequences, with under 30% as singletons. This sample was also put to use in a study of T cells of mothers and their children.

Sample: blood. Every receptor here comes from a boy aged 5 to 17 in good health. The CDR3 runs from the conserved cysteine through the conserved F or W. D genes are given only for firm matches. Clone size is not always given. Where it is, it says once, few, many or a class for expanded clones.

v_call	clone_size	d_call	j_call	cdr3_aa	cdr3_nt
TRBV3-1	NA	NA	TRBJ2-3	CASSQGGGFSTDTQYF	TGTGCCAGCAGCCAAGGTGGAGGATTTAGCACAGATACGCAGTATTTT
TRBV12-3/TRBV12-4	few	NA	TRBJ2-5	CASSPTEGGQETQYF	TGTGCCAGCAGCCCCACCGAGGGGGGCCAAGAGACCCAGTACTTC
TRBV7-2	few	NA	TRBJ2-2	CASSLASGGTGELFF	TGTGCCAGCAGCTTAGCCTCCGGTGGCACCGGGGAGCTGTTTTTT
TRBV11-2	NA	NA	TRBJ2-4	CASSLDSIKNIQYF	TGTGCCAGCAGCTTGGACAGTATAAAAAACATTCAGTACTTC
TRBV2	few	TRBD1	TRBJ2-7	CASKGQGASYEQYF	TGTGCCAGCAAGGGACAGGGGGCCTCCTACGAGCAGTACTTC
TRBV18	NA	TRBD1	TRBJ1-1	CASSGQGAGSTEAFF	TGTGCCAGCTCAGGACAGGGTGCGGGCTCCACTGAAGCTTTCTTT
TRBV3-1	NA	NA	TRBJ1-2	CASSQGVGGYGYTF	TGTGCCAGCAGCCAAGGCGTGGGTGGCTATGGCTACACCTTC
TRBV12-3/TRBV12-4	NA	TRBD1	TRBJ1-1	CASSRTSAGGHEAFF	TGTGCCAGCAGCCGAACCTCCGCAGGGGGGCATGAAGCTTTCTTT
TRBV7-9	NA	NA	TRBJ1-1	CASLSGQPNTEAFF	TGTGCCAGCCTGAGTGGACAGCCGAACACTGAAGCTTTCTTT
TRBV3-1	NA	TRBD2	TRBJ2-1	CASSQGRGRDNEQFF	TGTGCCAGCAGCCAAGGTCGGGGGAGGGACAATGAGCAGTTCTTC
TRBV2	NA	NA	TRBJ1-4	CASSEEMAATNEKLFF	TGTGCCAGCAGTGAAGAGATGGCTGCAACTAATGAAAAACTGTTTTTT
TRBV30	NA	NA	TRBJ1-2	CAWEHPGPPYGYTF	TGTGCCTGGGAGCACCCGGGACCGCCCTATGGCTACACCTTC
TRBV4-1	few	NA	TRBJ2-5	CASSQATGLVEFF	TGCGCCAGCAGCCAAGCGACAGGACTAGTCGAGTTCTTC
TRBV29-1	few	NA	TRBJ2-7	CSVARGGSYEQYF	TGCAGCGTTGCCCGCGGCGGTTCGTACGAGCAGTACTTC
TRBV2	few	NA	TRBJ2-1	CASRAPLGNEQFF	TGTGCCAGCAGGGCCCCCCTGGGCAATGAGCAGTTCTTC
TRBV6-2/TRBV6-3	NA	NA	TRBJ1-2	CASSYLDSHYGYTF	TGTGCCAGCAGTTATTTGGACAGCCACTATGGCTACACCTTC
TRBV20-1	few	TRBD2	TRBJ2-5	CSARVGGYLGTQYF	TGCAGTGCTAGAGTGGGGGGGTACCTCGGGACCCAGTACTTC
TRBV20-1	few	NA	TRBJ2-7	CSARDPLNSYEQYF	TGCAGTGCTAGAGATCCCCTGAACTCCTACGAGCAGTACTTC
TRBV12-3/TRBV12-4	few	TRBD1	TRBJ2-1	CASSPPGQGLNEQFF	TGTGCCAGCAGTCCGCCGGGACAGGGTCTCAATGAGCAGTTCTTC
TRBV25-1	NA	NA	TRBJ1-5	CASSAGDGYNQPQHF	TGTGCCAGCAGTGCAGGGGACGGATACAATCAGCCCCAGCATTTT
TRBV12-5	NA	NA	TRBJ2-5	CASGPPGARETQYF	TGTGCTAGTGGTCCCCCGGGGGCCCGGGAGACCCAGTACTTC
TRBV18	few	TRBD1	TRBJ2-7	CASSRGLRDRAYEQYF	TGTGCCAGCTCGCGGGGGCTAAGGGACAGGGCCTACGAGCAGTACTTC
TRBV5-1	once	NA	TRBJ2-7	CASSVNYRVEQYF	TGCGCCAGCAGCGTTAATTACAGGGTCGAGCAGTACTTC
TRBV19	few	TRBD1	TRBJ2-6	CASSIGTGGIGANVLTF	TGTGCCAGTAGTATAGGGACAGGGGGAATTGGGGCCAACGTCCTGACTTTC
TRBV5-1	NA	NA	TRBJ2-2	CASSFESPTGELFF	TGCGCCAGCAGCTTCGAATCCCCGACCGGGGAGCTGTTTTTT
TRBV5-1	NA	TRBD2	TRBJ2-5	CASSLEGLAVETQYF	TGCGCCAGCAGCTTGGAAGGACTAGCGGTAGAGACCCAGTACTTC
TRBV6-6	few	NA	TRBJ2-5	CASRYMDSQETQYF	TGTGCCAGCAGGTACATGGACAGTCAAGAGACCCAGTACTTC
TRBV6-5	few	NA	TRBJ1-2	CASSYSSVTGEYGLSGYTF	TGTGCCAGCAGTTACTCGTCCGTAACAGGAGAATATGGCTTGTCCGGCTACACCTTC
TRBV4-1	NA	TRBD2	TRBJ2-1	CASSQGGTSVYNEQFF	TGCGCCAGCAGCCAAGGGGGGACTAGCGTCTACAATGAGCAGTTCTTC
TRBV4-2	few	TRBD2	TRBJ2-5	CASSASGGARETQYF	TGTGCCAGCAGCGCCAGCGGGGGGGCCCGGGAGACCCAGTACTTC
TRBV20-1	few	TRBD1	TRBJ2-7	CSAMDRTYEQYF	TGCAGTGCTATGGACAGGACCTACGAGCAGTACTTC
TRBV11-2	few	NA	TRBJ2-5	CASSPHWSETQYF	TGTGCCAGCAGCCCCCATTGGTCCGAGACCCAGTACTTC
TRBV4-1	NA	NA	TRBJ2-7	CASSVPGRTYEQYF	TGCGCCAGCAGCGTACCGGGACGGACCTACGAGCAGTACTTC
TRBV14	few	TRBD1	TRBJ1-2	CASSQSNRGGYTF	TGTGCCAGCAGCCAAAGCAACAGGGGTGGCTACACCTTC
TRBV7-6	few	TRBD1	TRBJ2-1	CASSFLTGDFYNEQFF	TGTGCCAGCAGCTTCTTGACAGGGGACTTTTACAATGAGCAGTTCTTC
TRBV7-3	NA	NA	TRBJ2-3	CASSLSPRDTQYF	TGTGCCAGCAGCTTAAGCCCCAGGGATACGCAGTATTTT
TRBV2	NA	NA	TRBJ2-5	CASKRDSKETQYF	TGTGCCAGCAAGCGGGACAGTAAAGAGACCCAGTACTTC
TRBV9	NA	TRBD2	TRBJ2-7	CASSVTSGTSEYEQYF	TGTGCCAGCAGCGTAACGAGCGGGACTAGCGAGTACGAGCAGTACTTC